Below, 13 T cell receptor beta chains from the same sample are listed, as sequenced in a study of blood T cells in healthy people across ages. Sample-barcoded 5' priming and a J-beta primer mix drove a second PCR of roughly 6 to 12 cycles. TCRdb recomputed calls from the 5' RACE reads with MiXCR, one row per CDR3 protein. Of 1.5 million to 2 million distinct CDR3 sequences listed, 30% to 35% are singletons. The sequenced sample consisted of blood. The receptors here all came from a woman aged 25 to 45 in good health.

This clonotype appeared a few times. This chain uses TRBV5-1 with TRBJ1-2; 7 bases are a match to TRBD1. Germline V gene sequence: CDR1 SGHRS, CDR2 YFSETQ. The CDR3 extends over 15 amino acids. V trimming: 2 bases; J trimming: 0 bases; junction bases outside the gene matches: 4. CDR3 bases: TGCGCCAGCAGCTTTACAGGGGAATCTAACTATGGCTACACCTTC. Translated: CASSFTGESNYGYTF.

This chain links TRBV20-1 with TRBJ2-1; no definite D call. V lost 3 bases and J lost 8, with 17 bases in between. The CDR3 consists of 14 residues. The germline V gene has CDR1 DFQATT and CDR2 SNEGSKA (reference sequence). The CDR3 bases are TGCAGTGCTAGCCTTCCTACCCCGGGTGATGAGCAGTTCTTC. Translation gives CSASLPTPGDEQFF.

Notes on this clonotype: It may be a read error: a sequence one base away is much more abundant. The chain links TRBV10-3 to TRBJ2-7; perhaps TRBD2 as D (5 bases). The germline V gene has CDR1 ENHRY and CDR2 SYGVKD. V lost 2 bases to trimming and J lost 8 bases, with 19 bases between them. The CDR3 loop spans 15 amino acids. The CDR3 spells CAISEISREGYKQYF. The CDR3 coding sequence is TGTGCCATCAGTGAGATTTCCCGAGAGGGATACAAGCAGTACTTC.

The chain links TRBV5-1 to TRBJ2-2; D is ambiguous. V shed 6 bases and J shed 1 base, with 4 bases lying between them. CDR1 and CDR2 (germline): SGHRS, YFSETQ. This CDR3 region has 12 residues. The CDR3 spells CASKENTGELFF. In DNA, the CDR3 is TGCGCCAGCAAGGAGAACACCGGGGAGCTGTTTTTT.

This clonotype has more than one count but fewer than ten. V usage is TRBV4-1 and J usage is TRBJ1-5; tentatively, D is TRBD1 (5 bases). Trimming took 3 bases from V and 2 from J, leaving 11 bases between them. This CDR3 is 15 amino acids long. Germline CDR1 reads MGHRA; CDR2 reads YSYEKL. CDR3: CASSHLDMGNQPQHF. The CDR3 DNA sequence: TGCGCCAGCAGCCATCTGGACATGGGCAATCAGCCCCAGCATTTT.

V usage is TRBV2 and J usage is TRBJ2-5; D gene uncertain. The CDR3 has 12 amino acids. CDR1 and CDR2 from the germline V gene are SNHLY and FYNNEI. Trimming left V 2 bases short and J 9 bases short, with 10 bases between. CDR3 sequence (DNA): TGTGCCAGCAGTGAACTTGCCGGGTCCCAGTACTTC. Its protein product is CASSELAGSQYF. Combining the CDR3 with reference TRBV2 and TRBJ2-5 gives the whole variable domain EPEVTQTPSHQVTQMGQEVILRCVPISNHLYFYWYRQILGQKVEFLVSFYNNEISEKSEIFDDQFSVERPDGSNFTLKIRSTKLEDSAMYFCASSELAGSQYFGPGTRLLVL.

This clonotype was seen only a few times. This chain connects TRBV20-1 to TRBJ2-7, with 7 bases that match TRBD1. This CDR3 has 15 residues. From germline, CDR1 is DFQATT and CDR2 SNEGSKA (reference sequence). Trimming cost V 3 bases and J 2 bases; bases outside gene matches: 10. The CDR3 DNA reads TGCAGTGCTAGTAATCGGGGACAGTTGCCCTACGAGCAGTACTTC. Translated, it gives CSASNRGQLPYEQYF.

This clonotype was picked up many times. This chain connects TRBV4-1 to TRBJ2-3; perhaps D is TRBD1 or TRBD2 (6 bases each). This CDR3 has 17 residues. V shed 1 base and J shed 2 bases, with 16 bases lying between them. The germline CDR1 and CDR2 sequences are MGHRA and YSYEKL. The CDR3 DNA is TGCGCCAGCAGCCAAGGTCCTGGATCGGGGGCCACAGATACGCAGTATTTT. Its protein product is CASSQGPGSGATDTQYF.

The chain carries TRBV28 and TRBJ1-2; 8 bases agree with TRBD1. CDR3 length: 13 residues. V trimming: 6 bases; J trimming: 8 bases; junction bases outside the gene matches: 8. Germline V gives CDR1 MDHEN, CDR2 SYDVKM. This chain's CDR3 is CASSSTGGFGYTF. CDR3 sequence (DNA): TGTGCCAGCAGCTCTACAGGGGGGTTCGGCTACACCTTC.

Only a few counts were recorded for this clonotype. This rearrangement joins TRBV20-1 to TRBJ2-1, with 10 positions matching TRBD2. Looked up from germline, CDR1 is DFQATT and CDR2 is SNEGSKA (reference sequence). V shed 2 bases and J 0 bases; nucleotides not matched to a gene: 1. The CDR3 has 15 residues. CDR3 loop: CSARIAGGSYNEQFF. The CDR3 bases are TGCAGTGCTAGAATAGCGGGAGGCTCCTACAATGAGCAGTTCTTC.

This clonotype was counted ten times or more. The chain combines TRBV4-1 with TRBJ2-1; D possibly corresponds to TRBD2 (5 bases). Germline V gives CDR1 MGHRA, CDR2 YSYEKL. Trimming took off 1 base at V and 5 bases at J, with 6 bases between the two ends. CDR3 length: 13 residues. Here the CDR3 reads CASSQVGDNEQFF. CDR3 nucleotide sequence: TGCGCCAGCAGCCAAGTCGGGGACAATGAGCAGTTCTTC.

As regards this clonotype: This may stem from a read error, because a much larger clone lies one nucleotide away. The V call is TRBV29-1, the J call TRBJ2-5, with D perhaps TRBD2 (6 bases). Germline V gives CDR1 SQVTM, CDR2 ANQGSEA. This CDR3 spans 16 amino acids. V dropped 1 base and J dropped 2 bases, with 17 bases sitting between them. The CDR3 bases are TGCAGCGTTGAAGGAATGCTAGCGTCGGTTCAAGAGACCCAGTACTTC. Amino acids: CSVEGMLASVQETQYF.

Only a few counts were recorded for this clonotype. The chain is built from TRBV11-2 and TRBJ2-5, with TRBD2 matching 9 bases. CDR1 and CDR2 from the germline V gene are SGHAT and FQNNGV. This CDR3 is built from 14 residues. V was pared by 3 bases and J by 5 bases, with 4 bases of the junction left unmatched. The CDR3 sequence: CASSLNSGGETQYF. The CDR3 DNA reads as TGTGCCAGCAGCTTGAATAGCGGGGGTGAGACCCAGTACTTC.